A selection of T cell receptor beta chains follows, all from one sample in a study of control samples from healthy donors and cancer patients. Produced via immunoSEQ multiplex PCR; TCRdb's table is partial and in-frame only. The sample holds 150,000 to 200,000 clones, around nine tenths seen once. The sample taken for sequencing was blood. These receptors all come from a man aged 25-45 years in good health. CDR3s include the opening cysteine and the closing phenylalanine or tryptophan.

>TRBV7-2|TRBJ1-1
CASSLRGQGTPEAFF
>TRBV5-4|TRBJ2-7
CASRPVNGEQYF
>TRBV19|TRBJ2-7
CASSMGTVSYEQYF
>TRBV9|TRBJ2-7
CASSEGSSYEQYF
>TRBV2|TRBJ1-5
CASSELKGRQPQHF
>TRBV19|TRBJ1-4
CASSMGQNNEKLFF
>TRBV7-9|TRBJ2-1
CASSPYPPDNEQFF
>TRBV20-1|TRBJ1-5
CSASTQPQHF
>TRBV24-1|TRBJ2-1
CATSDLQDDNEQFF
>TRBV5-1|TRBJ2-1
CASSLPEGVGEQFF
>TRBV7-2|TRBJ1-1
CASSLVGAGGALDTEAFF
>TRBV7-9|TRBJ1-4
CASSQSKGGTNEKLFF
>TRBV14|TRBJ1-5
CASSYRALGQPQHF